The 14 T cell receptor beta chains below come from one sample, sequenced in a study. One entry per CDR3 protein, called by TCRdb with MiXCR from the RT-PCR reads. The profile covers about 680,000 distinct CDR3 sequences, with 14% appearing a single time and about 3.6% taken by the ten largest. The sample was memory CD4+ T cells from blood. All receptors come from a female donor in good health, serving as a healthy control.

The chain couples TRBV7-2 to TRBJ2-1, with D possibly matching TRBD1 (5 bases). Between the trimmed V and J ends, which lost 7 bases and 2 bases, there was a span of 12 bases. There are 14 residues in the CDR3. Germline assignment: CDR1 SGHTA and CDR2 FQGNSA. The CDR3 DNA reads TGTGCCAGCATCCCAAGGACAACCTACAATGAGCAGTTCTTC. It specifies CASIPRTTYNEQFF. Combining the CDR3 with reference TRBV7-2 and TRBJ2-1 gives the whole variable domain GAGVSQSPSNKVTEKGKDVELRCDPISGHTALYWYRQSLGQGLEFLIYFQGNSAPDKSGLPSDRFSAERTGGSVSTLTIQRTQQEDSAVYLCASIPRTTYNEQFFGPGTRLTVL.

This clonotype turned up a few times. The chain is built from TRBV12-3 or TRBV12-4 and TRBJ1-2; D ambiguous. The germline V and J ends were trimmed by 6 bases and 4 bases, with 15 bases remaining between them. The length of the CDR3 is 14 residues. The CDR3 loop reads CASSRLDFGYGYTF. Here the CDR3 DNA reads TGTGCCAGCAGCCGCCTAGACTTCGGCTATGGCTACACCTTC.

This clonotype turned up a few times. The rearrangement links TRBV5-1 to TRBJ2-3; the match to TRBD2 covers 12 bases. Germline CDR1 and CDR2: SGHRS and YFSETQ. J was trimmed by 1 base and V by 4 bases; bases with no gene match: 7. CDR3 length: 17 amino acids. Here the CDR3 DNA reads TGCGCCAGCAGCCAAACTAGGACTAGCGGGGGCACAGATACGCAGTATTTT. It specifies CASSQTRTSGGTDTQYF.

This clonotype appeared a few times. The gene calls are TRBV5-6 and TRBJ1-1; D is ambiguous. The germline V gene has CDR1 SGHDT and CDR2 YYEEEE. With 0 bases removed from V and 4 bases from J, the gap between germline ends came to 7 bases. This CDR3 is built from 13 residues. In DNA form, the CDR3 reads TGTGCCAGCAGCTTGGCGCAAATCACTGAAGCTTTCTTT. This codes for CASSLAQITEAFF.

This clonotype has only a few counts. This rearrangement joins TRBV20-1 to TRBJ2-7; 7 bases match TRBD1. Germline assignment: CDR1 DFQATT and CDR2 SNEGSKA (reference sequence). The V gene end was trimmed by 6 bases and the J gene end by 6 bases; junction bases not matched to a gene: 14. CDR3 length: 14 residues. The CDR3 protein is CSAVGTVRLSEQYF. CDR3 bases: TGCAGTGCCGTCGGGACAGTGAGATTAAGCGAGCAGTACTTC.

V is TRBV20-1 and J is TRBJ2-5; no clear D gene. Germline lookup yields CDR1 DFQATT and CDR2 SNEGSKA (reference sequence). CDR3 size: 14 residues. Trimming removed 0 bases from V and 2 bases from J, with 10 bases in between. The CDR3 region is CSARDARTQETQYF. The DNA for the CDR3 is TGCAGTGCTAGAGACGCGCGCACTCAAGAGACCCAGTACTTC.

This clonotype came up a few times. V usage is TRBV3-1 and J usage is TRBJ1-2, with D tentatively TRBD1 (6 bases). This CDR3 comprises 14 residues. From germline, CDR1 is LGHDT and CDR2 YNNKEL (reference sequence). V was trimmed by 8 bases and J by 3 bases, leaving 16 bases between them. The CDR3 DNA is TGTGCCAGCCGGTACAGGGACGGCGACTATGGCTACACCTTC. It is translated as CASRYRDGDYGYTF. Using reference TRBV3-1 and TRBJ1-2 for the parts outside the CDR3, the full variable domain is DTAVSQTPKYLVTQMGNDKSIKCEQNLGHDTMYWYKQDSKKFLKIMFSYNNKELIINETVPNRFSPKSPDKAHLNLHINSLELGDSAVYFCASRYRDGDYGYTFGSGTRLTVV.

V usage is TRBV20-1 and J usage is TRBJ1-1, with TRBD1 identical over 7 bases. The CDR3 extends over 12 amino acids. Germline-derived CDR1 and CDR2 are DFQATT and SNEGSKA (reference sequence). V lost 2 bases to trimming and J lost 5 bases; unmatched junction nucleotides: 2. CDR3 protein: CSARSDRTEAFF. The DNA for the CDR3 is TGCAGTGCTAGATCGGACAGGACTGAAGCTTTCTTT.

At least ten counts were recorded for this clonotype. The rearrangement joins TRBV4-3 to TRBJ2-5; 9 positions agree with TRBD1. This CDR3 contains 15 residues. Germline CDR1 and CDR2: LGHNA and YSLEER. J gave up 5 bases and V 8 bases, and 12 bases lay outside the gene matches. The CDR3 is CASSAGTGMGETQYF. The CDR3 DNA reads as TGCGCCAGCTCCGCGGGGACAGGGATGGGGGAGACCCAGTACTTC.

This clonotype was picked up many times. The chain uses TRBV7-8 and TRBJ2-5; the D gene is possibly TRBD2 (6 bases). The CDR3 is made up of 12 amino acids. The V gene lost 5 bases and the J gene lost 10 bases, with 14 bases spanning the gap. Germline V CDR1 and CDR2: SGHVS, FQNEAQ. This CDR3 is CASSTLGLNQYF. The CDR3 nucleotides read TGTGCCAGCAGCACCCTGGGACTCAACCAGTACTTC.

The V and J genes are TRBV4-2 and TRBJ2-5; 11 bases line up with TRBD2. Trimming cost V 5 bases and J 5 bases; bases outside gene matches: 13. Germline V CDR1 and CDR2: LGHNA, YNFKEQ. The CDR3 covers 17 residues. The DNA of the CDR3 is TGTGCCAGCAGCGAAATCGCACTAGCGGGAGAGTTGGAGACCCAGTACTTC. It encodes CASSEIALAGELETQYF.

This clonotype was picked up a small number of times. J is TRBJ2-1 and V is TRBV27, with unresolved D. CDR3 length: 16 amino acids. Germline lookup yields CDR1 MNHEY and CDR2 SMNVEV (reference sequence). Trimming pared 2 bases from V and 0 bases from J, leaving 11 bases between. CDR3 coding DNA: TGTGCCAGCAGTTTAGAGCGCTTAGTCTCCTACAATGAGCAGTTCTTC. The encoded protein is CASSLERLVSYNEQFF.

This clonotype has a handful of counts. The rearrangement links TRBV18 to TRBJ1-6; D remains ambiguous. V was trimmed by 5 bases and J by 8 bases, leaving 16 bases between them. CDR3 size: 15 residues. In germline, CDR1 is KGHSH, CDR2 LQKENI. CDR3 sequence (DNA): TGTGCCAGCTCAGCGAGAACAGACTGGGATTCACCCCTCCACTTT. Translating it yields CASSARTDWDSPLHF.

The chain recombines TRBV7-2 with TRBJ2-5; TRBD2 aligns across 8 bases. V was clipped by 3 bases and J by 1 base; unmatched bases: 1. This CDR3 comprises 14 residues. Germline V CDR1 and CDR2: SGHTA, FQGNSA. CDR3 residues: CASSLTSVQETQYF. DNA of the CDR3: TGTGCCAGCAGCTTGACTAGCGTCCAAGAGACCCAGTACTTC.